Sequencing of this T cell receptor (beta chain) was carried out in a study of shared clonotypes between healthy human individuals. In the study overall: CD4 naive and memory got three plates each, CD8 naive two, CD8 memory one.

The CDR3 runs to 14 residues. Germline-derived CDR1 and CDR2 are MGHRA and YSYEKL. The ends were cut back, 0 bases at V and 1 base at J, with 7 bases in the middle. Concerning this clone: As yet, its antigen is unknown.

Whole-study findings and limits: Researchers found naive subsets generally carried larger estimated richness than memory subsets. Shared across a few donors were around 4.7% of the naive CD4 clonotypes.

Only in-frame clones appear in the TCRdb table, and some are missing; sequencing was by immunoSEQ multiplex PCR. In the table there are more than 2,000,000 clones, 85% to 95% of which are singletons. All of the donors resided in Nashville, Tennessee, and each was a Caucasian adult. Material: naive CD4+ T cells sorted from blood. Subset of the sample: CD45RA+ positively selected. The chain is built from TRBV4-1 and TRBJ2-7, with no clear D. The sequence derives from a man aged 18-30 years in good health. This CDR3 reads CASSQDKLSYEQYF. The DNA for the CDR3 is TGCGCCAGCAGCCAAGACAAGTTATCCTACGAGCAGTACTTC.